This is a list of T cell receptor beta chains from one sample in a study of STAT5B mutations in CD4+ large granular lymphocyte leukemia. The repertoire was sequenced with immunoSEQ multiplex PCR; TCRdb's copy has only in-frame clones and lacks some. The sample records tens of thousands of clones, approximately 84% being singletons. The sample taken for sequencing was CD4+ T cells from blood buffy coats. Receptor source: a human donor in good health. Both conserved end residues are part of each CDR3. The D gene is left open where the match is weak. Part of the rows lack a size; the others show once, few, many or a class for expanded clones.

J gene: TRBJ2-1; D gene: NA; V gene: TRBV2; clone size: NA; CDR3 DNA: TGTGCCAGCACCATTAGCGGCTCCTACAATGAGCAGTTCTTC; CDR3 protein: CASTISGSYNEQFF
J gene: TRBJ1-5; D gene: NA; V gene: TRBV2; clone size: NA; CDR3 DNA: TGTGCCAGCAGTCTGGGGAGCAATCAGCCCCAGCATTTT; CDR3 protein: CASSLGSNQPQHF
J gene: TRBJ2-2; D gene: NA; V gene: TRBV19; clone size: NA; CDR3 DNA: TGTGCCAGTAGTATAGTGGGCAGAGCTCAGCAGGGGACCGGGGAGCTGTTTTTT; CDR3 protein: CASSIVGRAQQGTGELFF
J gene: TRBJ2-7; D gene: NA; V gene: TRBV6-6; clone size: NA; CDR3 DNA: TGTGCCAGCAGTTCGCCAACCACCGGTGAGCAGTACTTC; CDR3 protein: CASSSPTTGEQYF
J gene: TRBJ2-6; D gene: NA; V gene: TRBV27; clone size: NA; CDR3 DNA: TGTGCCAGCAGTAATTTAACAGGCTCTGGGGCCAACGTCCTGACTTTC; CDR3 protein: CASSNLTGSGANVLTF
J gene: TRBJ1-5; D gene: NA; V gene: TRBV28; clone size: NA; CDR3 DNA: TGTGCCAGCAGCTCCCCCCCGCACAATCAGCCCCAGCATTTT; CDR3 protein: CASSSPPHNQPQHF
J gene: TRBJ1-1; D gene: NA; V gene: TRBV28; clone size: NA; CDR3 DNA: TGTGCCAGCAGTTTGATAGGAGACCGAGTGAACACTGAAGCTTTCTTT; CDR3 protein: CASSLIGDRVNTEAFF
J gene: TRBJ2-7; D gene: NA; V gene: TRBV6-5; clone size: NA; CDR3 DNA: TGTGCCAGCAGTTACTCGGGTACTAGCCTTCCCTACGAGCAGTACTTC; CDR3 protein: CASSYSGTSLPYEQYF
J gene: TRBJ1-2; D gene: NA; V gene: TRBV5-8; clone size: NA; CDR3 DNA: TGTGCCAGCAGCCCTCGGGGGCGGGGGCTTAACTATGGCTACACCTTC; CDR3 protein: CASSPRGRGLNYGYTF
J gene: TRBJ1-1; D gene: NA; V gene: TRBV11-2; clone size: once; CDR3 DNA: TGTGCCAGCAGCCCGGCACACGGGGGTTTTCGTTCTCAGGCTGAAGCTTTCTTT; CDR3 protein: CASSPAHGGFRSQAEAFF
J gene: TRBJ1-3; D gene: NA; V gene: TRBV28; clone size: NA; CDR3 DNA: TGTGCCAGCAGCCGCCCCTTTGACAGTGCTCTTCTCGGCTCTGGAAACACCATATATTTT; CDR3 protein: CASSRPFDSALLGSGNTIYF
J gene: TRBJ1-2; D gene: NA; V gene: TRBV9; clone size: NA; CDR3 DNA: TGTGCCAGCAGCGTAGAGAGTGGGGGGTTTGGCTACACCTTC; CDR3 protein: CASSVESGGFGYTF
J gene: TRBJ2-7; D gene: NA; V gene: TRBV19; clone size: NA; CDR3 DNA: TGTGCCAGTAGTATAGAACGGATGAGCTCCTACGAGCAGTACTTC; CDR3 protein: CASSIERMSSYEQYF
J gene: TRBJ2-6; D gene: NA; V gene: TRBV10-2; clone size: NA; CDR3 DNA: TGCGCCAGCAGTGAGTCTGTGGGGGCCTCTGGGGCCAACGTCCTGACTTTC; CDR3 protein: CASSESVGASGANVLTF
J gene: TRBJ2-2; D gene: NA; V gene: TRBV11-1; clone size: NA; CDR3 DNA: TGTGCCAGCAGCTTAGATTCGGTGCCCCGGGAGCTGTTTTTT; CDR3 protein: CASSLDSVPRELFF
J gene: TRBJ1-1; D gene: TRBD1; V gene: TRBV18; clone size: NA; CDR3 DNA: TGTGCCAGCTCACCACGGACAGGGTGGAACACTGAAGCTTTCTTT; CDR3 protein: CASSPRTGWNTEAFF
J gene: TRBJ2-5; D gene: NA; V gene: TRBV15; clone size: NA; CDR3 DNA: TGTGCCACCAGCAGAGGCGGGGAGACCCAGTACTTC; CDR3 protein: CATSRGGETQYF
J gene: TRBJ2-1; D gene: NA; V gene: TRBV29-1; clone size: NA; CDR3 DNA: TGCAGCGCTCACGGGCGTGTCCGGTACAATGAGCAGTTCTTC; CDR3 protein: CSAHGRVRYNEQFF
J gene: TRBJ2-2; D gene: TRBD2; V gene: TRBV4-3; clone size: NA; CDR3 DNA: TGCGCCAGCAGCCAAAGACCAACTCAAGATGCGATAGGGAGGGCCGGGGAGCTGTTTTTT; CDR3 protein: CASSQRPTQDAIGRAGELFF
J gene: TRBJ1-1; D gene: NA; V gene: TRBV10-1; clone size: once; CDR3 DNA: TGCGCCAGCAGTCCGTCCCCGCCAGGGGTGTTAAACACTGAAGCTTTCTTT; CDR3 protein: CASSPSPPGVLNTEAFF
J gene: TRBJ2-5; D gene: TRBD2; V gene: TRBV6-1; clone size: NA; CDR3 DNA: TGTGCCAGCAGTGCCCAACTAGCGGGAGGGTCAGAGACCCAGTACTTC; CDR3 protein: CASSAQLAGGSETQYF
J gene: TRBJ2-7; D gene: TRBD2; V gene: TRBV4-2; clone size: NA; CDR3 DNA: TGTGCCAGCAGCCAAGAAGTGGGACGGGGGGGCTCCTACGAGCAGTACTTC; CDR3 protein: CASSQEVGRGGSYEQYF
J gene: TRBJ1-4; D gene: NA; V gene: TRBV19; clone size: NA; CDR3 DNA: TGTGCCAGTAGTATAGGGTCCGGTGGAGGTGAAAAACTGTTTTTT; CDR3 protein: CASSIGSGGGEKLFF
J gene: TRBJ2-7; D gene: TRBD1; V gene: TRBV28; clone size: NA; CDR3 DNA: TGTGCCAGCGACACCGGGACAGGGCTCAACGAGCAGTACTTC; CDR3 protein: CASDTGTGLNEQYF
J gene: TRBJ2-5; D gene: NA; V gene: TRBV7-7; clone size: NA; CDR3 DNA: TGTGCCAGCAGCCCGGCAGGAGCGGAGACCCAGTACTTC; CDR3 protein: CASSPAGAETQYF
J gene: TRBJ1-2; D gene: NA; V gene: TRBV19; clone size: once; CDR3 DNA: TGTGCCAGTAGTATAGCTTCTGACAGCCTCTATGGCTACACCTTC; CDR3 protein: CASSIASDSLYGYTF
J gene: TRBJ2-3; D gene: TRBD2; V gene: TRBV27; clone size: NA; CDR3 DNA: TGTGCCAGCAGTTTGCCCGGGACTAGCGGGAGGGGCCTCACAGATACGCAGTATTTT; CDR3 protein: CASSLPGTSGRGLTDTQYF
J gene: TRBJ2-2; D gene: NA; V gene: TRBV5-1; clone size: NA; CDR3 DNA: TGCGCCAGCAGCTTTTCAGGGGCGGGTGGCGCCGGGGAGCTGTTTTTT; CDR3 protein: CASSFSGAGGAGELFF
J gene: TRBJ1-2; D gene: NA; V gene: TRBV6-1; clone size: NA; CDR3 DNA: TGTGCCAGCGCGAGGGGGTATGGCTACACCTTC; CDR3 protein: CASARGYGYTF
J gene: TRBJ1-3; D gene: NA; V gene: TRBV19; clone size: NA; CDR3 DNA: TGTGCCAGTAGCGGTCTAGTCCAGGCTGGAAACACCATATATTTT; CDR3 protein: CASSGLVQAGNTIYF
J gene: TRBJ1-6; D gene: NA; V gene: TRBV6-5; clone size: NA; CDR3 DNA: TGTGCCAGCAGTTACTCAGGGTCACCCCTCCACTTT; CDR3 protein: CASSYSGSPLHF
J gene: TRBJ2-7; D gene: NA; V gene: TRBV5-4; clone size: NA; CDR3 DNA: TGTGCCAGCAGCTTGCCGCCAGGGGGGAAGAACGAGCAGTACTTC; CDR3 protein: CASSLPPGGKNEQYF
J gene: TRBJ2-1; D gene: NA; V gene: TRBV27; clone size: NA; CDR3 DNA: TGTGCCAGCAGTTTAGTAACAGGGCTTAGCTCCTACAATGAGCAGTTCTTC; CDR3 protein: CASSLVTGLSSYNEQFF
J gene: TRBJ2-7; D gene: NA; V gene: TRBV7-7; clone size: NA; CDR3 DNA: TGTGCCAGCAGCTTAGGAACAGGGAGCTCCTACGAGCAGTACTTC; CDR3 protein: CASSLGTGSSYEQYF
J gene: TRBJ1-5; D gene: NA; V gene: TRBV18; clone size: few; CDR3 DNA: TGTGCCAGCTCACCGGAAAACAGTCAGCCCCAGCATTTT; CDR3 protein: CASSPENSQPQHF
J gene: TRBJ1-2; D gene: TRBD1; V gene: TRBV7-9; clone size: NA; CDR3 DNA: TGTGCCAGCAGCATAGGACAGGGTGCAACCTATGGCTACACCTTC; CDR3 protein: CASSIGQGATYGYTF
J gene: TRBJ1-1; D gene: NA; V gene: TRBV5-4; clone size: NA; CDR3 DNA: TGTGCCAGCAGCCCAGGGATGGAGAACACTGAAGCTTTCTTT; CDR3 protein: CASSPGMENTEAFF